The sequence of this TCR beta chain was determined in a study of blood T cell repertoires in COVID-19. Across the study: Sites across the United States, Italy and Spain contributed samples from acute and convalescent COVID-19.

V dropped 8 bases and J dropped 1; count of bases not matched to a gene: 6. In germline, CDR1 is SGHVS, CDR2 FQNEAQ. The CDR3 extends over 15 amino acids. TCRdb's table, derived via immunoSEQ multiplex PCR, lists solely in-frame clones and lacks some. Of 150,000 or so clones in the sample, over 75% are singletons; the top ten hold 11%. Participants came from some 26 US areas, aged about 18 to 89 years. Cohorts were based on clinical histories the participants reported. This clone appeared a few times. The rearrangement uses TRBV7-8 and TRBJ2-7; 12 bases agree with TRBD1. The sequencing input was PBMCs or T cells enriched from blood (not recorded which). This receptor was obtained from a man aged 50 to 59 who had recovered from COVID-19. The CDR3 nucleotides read TGTGCCAGCGGGGACAGGGGGCGAAATTCCTACGAGCAGTACTTC. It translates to CASGDRGRNSYEQYF.